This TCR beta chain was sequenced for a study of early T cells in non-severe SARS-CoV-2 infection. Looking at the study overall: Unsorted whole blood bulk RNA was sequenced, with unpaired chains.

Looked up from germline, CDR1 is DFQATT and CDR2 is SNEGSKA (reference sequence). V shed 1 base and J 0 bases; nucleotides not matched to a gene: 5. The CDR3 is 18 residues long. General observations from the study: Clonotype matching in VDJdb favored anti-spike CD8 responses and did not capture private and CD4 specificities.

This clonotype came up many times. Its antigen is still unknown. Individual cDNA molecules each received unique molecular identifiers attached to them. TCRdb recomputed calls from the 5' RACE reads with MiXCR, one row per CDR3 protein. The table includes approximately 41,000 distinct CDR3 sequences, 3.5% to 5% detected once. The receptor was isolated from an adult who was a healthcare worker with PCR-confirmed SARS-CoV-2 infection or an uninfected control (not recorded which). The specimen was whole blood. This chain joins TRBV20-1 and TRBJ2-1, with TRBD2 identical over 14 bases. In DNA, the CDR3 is TGCAGTGCTAGAGGACTAGCGGGGGGGCCCGACTCCTACAATGAGCAGTTCTTC. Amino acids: CSARGLAGGPDSYNEQFF.